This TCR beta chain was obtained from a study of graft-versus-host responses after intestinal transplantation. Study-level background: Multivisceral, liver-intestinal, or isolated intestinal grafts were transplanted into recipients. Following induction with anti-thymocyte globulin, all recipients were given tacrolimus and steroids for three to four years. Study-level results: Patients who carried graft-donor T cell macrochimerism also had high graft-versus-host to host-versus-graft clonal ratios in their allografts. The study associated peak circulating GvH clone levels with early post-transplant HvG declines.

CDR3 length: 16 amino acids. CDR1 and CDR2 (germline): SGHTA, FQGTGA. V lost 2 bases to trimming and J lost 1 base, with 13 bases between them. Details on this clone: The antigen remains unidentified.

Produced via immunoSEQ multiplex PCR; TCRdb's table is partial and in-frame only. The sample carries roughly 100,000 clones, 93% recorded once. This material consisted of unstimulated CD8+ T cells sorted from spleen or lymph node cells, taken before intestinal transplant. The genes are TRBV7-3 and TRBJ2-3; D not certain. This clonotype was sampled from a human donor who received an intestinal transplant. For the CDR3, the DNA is TGTGCCAGCAGCTTACCCCCGCGCGGTGGCACAGATACGCAGTATTTT. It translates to CASSLPPRGGTDTQYF.